This entry describes one T cell receptor beta chain. Antigen specificity is unknown. This record belongs to a study of cytomegalovirus exposure and HLA in healthy donors. Study-level information: In an early release, HLA-typed donors contributed approximately 80 million unique TCR sequences. Study outcomes and limitations: A later analysis linked a missense DCLRE1C variant to TCR beta V- and J-gene trimming. For cytomegalovirus status, the classifier reportedly gave diagnoses with high specificity and sensitivity.

Primers: 60 Vbeta forward and 13 Jbeta reverse. Sequenced by immunoSEQ multiplex PCR; TCRdb stores in-frame clones only, minus some. This repertoire shows roughly 190,000 clones, approximately 85% found once; its top ten account for less than 2%. Material for sequencing was PBMCs. This clonotype originated in a girl aged 10-17 years in good health and CMV-seropositive.

CDR3 DNA sequence: TGTGCCAGCAGCTACGGGACAGAATACGAGCAGTACTTC. This codes for CASSYGTEYEQYF. The chain employs TRBV11-3 and TRBJ2-7; 7 positions match TRBD1. The CDR3 contains 13 residues. The ends lost 4 bases at V and 4 bases at J; junction bases unmatched: 4. CDR1 and CDR2 from the germline V gene are SGHNT and YENEEA. The entire variable domain, with the rest obtained from reference TRBV11-3 and TRBJ2-7, is as follows: EAGVVQSPRYKIIEKKQPVAFWCNPISGHNTLYWYLQNLGQGPELLIRYENEEAVDDSQLPKDRFSAERLKGVDSTLKIQPAELGDSAVYLCASSYGTEYEQYFGPGTRLTVT.